This T cell receptor beta chain comes out of a study of cytomegalovirus exposure and HLA in healthy donors (dated by TCRdb to the late 2010s). Regarding the study in general: A later analysis indicated that the 130 or so validation repertoires were generated on the platform also employed for the 650 to 850 repertoires of the first cohort. Besides the first cohort of approximately 670 subjects, a separate validation cohort made up of 120 different subjects was used. The study aimed to test whether signatures of past pathogen exposure could be identified by cataloging public T cell receptors. To predict cytomegalovirus infection status, the study combined high-throughput TCR immunosequencing, statistical association of individual TCRs with disease status, and machine learning. The full study reports these points: All 120 or so repertoires were used to score co-occurrence in the validation cohort in a later analysis, because that analysis had no HLA typing for the cohort. Cytomegalovirus status was reported to be diagnosed by the classifier with high specificity and sensitivity in both the original and validation cohorts. Of the cluster scores, 85% to 95% were above 0 in a later analysis, which found that TCRs clustered in the first cohort also tended to co-occur in the 120 validation repertoires. The study gave a list of more than 150 TCR beta chains associated with cytomegalovirus. The authors suggested that the approach could potentially be generalized to other disease states and immunological phenotypes. Most TCR sequences were observed very rarely across donors, whereas some public TCRs were present in many individuals. In vitro tests confirmed that three of the cytomegalovirus-associated TCR beta chains recognize cytomegalovirus antigens.

V is pared back by 0 bases and J by 1 base, with 19 bases lying between the germline termini. CDR1 and CDR2 (LNHDA, SQIVND) derive from the germline V gene (reference sequence). From its cysteine to its phenylalanine, the CDR3 spans 19 amino acids. Of the read, only the CDR3 DNA is kept; its 57 bases are in frame from base 1. Donors formed part of the validation cohort, which comprised over a hundred subjects and was distinct from the first cohort of some 700 subjects. Library preparation used the immunoSEQ multiplex PCR assay. In the original analysis: To diagnose cytomegalovirus status from the catalog of TCR beta chain sequences, a statistical classification framework was built. TCRdb carries this immuneACCESS record with in-frame sequences only. Its versions omit some clonotypes, under half of them owing to an unresolved V gene in the studies checked, with the rest unexplained. V, J and clone size reflect that table, while D and trimming were determined from the DNA. The sample records 68,000 or so clones, roughly nine tenths of which are singletons. The ten biggest clones cover roughly 3.1% of the sample.

Turning to this clone: This receptor's antigen is unknown. Qualities for individual bases were not recorded, and no much larger clone is one base off.

What was sequenced was PBMCs. This sequence uses TRBV19 and TRBJ1-3; the D gene identity is not certain. This clonotype was obtained from a man aged 18 to 29 in good health and CMV-seronegative. CDR3 reads: CASSIDPWRVGWSGNTIYF. The DNA sequence follows: TGTGCCAGTAGTATAGATCCTTGGCGAGTCGGGTGGTCTGGAAACACCATATATTTT.